The entry below describes one T cell receptor beta chain. The antigen is undetermined. Aged about 6 to 95, donors were systemically healthy Caucasians from Russia. Each donor's blood draw was approximately 10 milliliters of peripheral blood. The authors ran a second PCR of roughly 6 to 12 cycles using a sample-barcoded 5' primer and a J-beta primer mix. Via MiXCR, TCRdb re-called the 5' RACE reads, giving one row per CDR3 protein. The sample shows nearly 1 million distinct CDR3 sequences, 51% of them seen only once. This specimen belongs to a study of blood T cells in healthy people across ages. Study-wide findings and caveats: Diversity was higher, and naive CD4+ cells more numerous, in long-lived donors than in aged donors.

CDR3 length equals 15 residues. J gave up 4 bases and V 5 bases, and 9 bases lay outside the gene matches. CDR1 MNHEY and CDR2 SVGAGI come from the germline V gene. The sequenced sample was blood. The sequence derives from a woman in her fifties or sixties in good health. The V and J genes are TRBV6-5 and TRBJ2-7; 9 bases map to TRBD2. The CDR3 coding sequence is TGTGCCAGCAGTCGCCAGGGACTAGCTCGGTACGAGCAGTACTTC. It is translated as CASSRQGLARYEQYF.